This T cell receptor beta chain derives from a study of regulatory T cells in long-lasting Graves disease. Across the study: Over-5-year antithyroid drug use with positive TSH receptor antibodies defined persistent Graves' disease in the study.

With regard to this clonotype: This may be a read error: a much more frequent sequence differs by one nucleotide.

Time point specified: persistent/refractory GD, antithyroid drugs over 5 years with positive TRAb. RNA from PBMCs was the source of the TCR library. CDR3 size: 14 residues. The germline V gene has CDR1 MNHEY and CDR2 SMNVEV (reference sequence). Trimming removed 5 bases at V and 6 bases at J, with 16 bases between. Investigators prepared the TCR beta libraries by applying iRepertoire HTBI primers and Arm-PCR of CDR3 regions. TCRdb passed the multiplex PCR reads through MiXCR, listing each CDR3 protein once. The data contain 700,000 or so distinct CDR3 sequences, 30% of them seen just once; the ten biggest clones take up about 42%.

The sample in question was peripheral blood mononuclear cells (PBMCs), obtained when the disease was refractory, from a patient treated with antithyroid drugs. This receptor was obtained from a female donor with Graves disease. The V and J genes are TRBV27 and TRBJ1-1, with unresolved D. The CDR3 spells CASSRKVERAEAFF. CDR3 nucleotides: TGTGCCAGCAGTAGGAAGGTTGAACGCGCTGAAGCTTTCTTT.